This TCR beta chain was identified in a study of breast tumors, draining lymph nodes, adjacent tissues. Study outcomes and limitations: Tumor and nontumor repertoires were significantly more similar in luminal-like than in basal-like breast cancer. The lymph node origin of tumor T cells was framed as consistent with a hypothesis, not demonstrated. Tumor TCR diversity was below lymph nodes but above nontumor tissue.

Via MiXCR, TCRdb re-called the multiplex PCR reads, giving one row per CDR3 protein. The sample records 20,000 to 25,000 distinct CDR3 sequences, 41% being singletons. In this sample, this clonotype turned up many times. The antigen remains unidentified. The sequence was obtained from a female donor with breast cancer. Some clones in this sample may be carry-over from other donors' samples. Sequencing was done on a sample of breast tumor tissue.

CDR3 sequence (DNA): TGTGCCAGCAGTCCCCCAGGGGGGGGAGCAGAGACCCAGTACTTC. Translated: CASSPPGGGAETQYF. The rearrangement uses TRBV12-3 or TRBV12-4 and TRBJ2-5; the D gene could be TRBD1 or TRBD2 (7 bases each). There are 15 residues in the CDR3. The V end lost 5 bases, the J end lost 4 bases, and 17 bases lay between the germline ends.